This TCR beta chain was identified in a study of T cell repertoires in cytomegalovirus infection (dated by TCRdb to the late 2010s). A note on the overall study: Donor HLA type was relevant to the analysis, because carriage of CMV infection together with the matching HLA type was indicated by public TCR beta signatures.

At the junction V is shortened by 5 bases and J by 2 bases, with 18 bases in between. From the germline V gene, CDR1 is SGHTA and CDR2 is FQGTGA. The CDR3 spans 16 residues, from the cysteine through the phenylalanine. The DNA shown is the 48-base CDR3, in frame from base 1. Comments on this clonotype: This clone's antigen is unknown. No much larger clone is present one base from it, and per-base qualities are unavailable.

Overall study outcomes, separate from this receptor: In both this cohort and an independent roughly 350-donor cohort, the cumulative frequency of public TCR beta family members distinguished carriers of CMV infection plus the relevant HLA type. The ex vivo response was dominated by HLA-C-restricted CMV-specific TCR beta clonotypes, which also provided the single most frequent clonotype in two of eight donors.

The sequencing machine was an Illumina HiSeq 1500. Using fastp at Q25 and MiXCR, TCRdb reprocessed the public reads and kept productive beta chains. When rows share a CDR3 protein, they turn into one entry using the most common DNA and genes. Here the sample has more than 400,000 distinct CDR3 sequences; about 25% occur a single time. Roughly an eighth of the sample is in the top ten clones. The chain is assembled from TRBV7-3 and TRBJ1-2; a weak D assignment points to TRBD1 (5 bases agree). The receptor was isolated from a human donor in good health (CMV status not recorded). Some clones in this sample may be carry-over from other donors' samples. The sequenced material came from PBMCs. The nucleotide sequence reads TGTGCCAGCAGCAAGGGGAGGGAGCCAGGGAACTATGGCTACACCTTC. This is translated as CASSKGREPGNYGYTF. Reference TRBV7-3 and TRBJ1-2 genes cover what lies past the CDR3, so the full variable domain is GAGVSQTPSNKVTEKGKYVELRCDPISGHTALYWYRQSLGQGPEFLIYFQGTGAADDSGLPNDRFFAVRPEGSVSTLKIQRTERGDSAVYLCASSKGREPGNYGYTFGSGTRLTVV.